This TCR beta chain derives from a study of shared clonotypes between healthy human individuals (TCRdb year 2020). For the wider study: Two women and three men aged 18 to 49 years were included in the cohort. Per donor, three plates each were used for CD4 naive and CD4 memory, two for CD8 naive, and one for CD8 memory. To estimate repertoire size and how much clonotype sharing occurs between individuals, the study deeply sequenced the blood TCR repertoires of about five healthy adults. To increase sequencing depth and limit assay-specific biases, different laboratories used diverse techniques to prepare libraries and sequence TCR repertoires. Between about 0.9 and 9 billion PBMCs per donor were obtained by leukapheresis.

Via the germline V gene, CDR1 is MDHEN and CDR2 SYDVKM. The CDR3 sequence holds 13 residues, the cysteine and phenylalanine included. The retained sequence is limited to the CDR3, 39 bases, with the frame set at the first base. A distance of 10 bases separates the germline ends of V and J, which lose 3 bases and 5 bases respectively. On this clone itself: The clone's antigen remains unknown. No much larger clone exists at a distance of one base, and base qualities are not known.

Healthy HIV-negative adults with no recently reported acute infections or vaccinations were included as donors. All donors were Caucasian adults living in Nashville, Tennessee, USA. CD4+ T cells were enriched by magnetic negative selection, after which naive cells were positively selected on CD45RA and the negative fraction was taken as the memory subset. Blood was collected by leukapheresis, and PBMCs were isolated by Ficoll-Histopaque density gradient centrifugation and then cryopreserved in liquid nitrogen vapor phase. Analytical flow cytometry was used to check the purity and quantity of each magnetically sorted T cell population. Each sorted fraction had its genomic DNA isolated and then quantified by UV absorbance on a Nanodrop 2000c. Using the deep immunoSEQ assay, multiplex PCR amplified TCR CDR3 regions from genomic DNA. Extracted genomic DNA from each cell subset was spread evenly across all wells of several immunoSEQ 96-well plates, with each plate serving as a replicate. For sorted subsets, each replicate PCR was loaded with about 200 ng genomic DNA, equivalent to 25,000 to 35,000 T cell genomes. Purified libraries were quantified with a Qubit 3.0 fluorometer, sized on a Bioanalyzer 2100, and re-quantified with the KAPA Library Quantification kit. Every immunoSEQ 96-well plate was sequenced on a dedicated single-read 150-cycle Illumina NextSeq 550 flow cell. The paper's processing steps were these. Because the immunoSEQ output held only junctional sequences and lacked quality scores, the filtering could not match the filtering applied to full-length reads. Sequences were annotated with PyIR, a Python wrapper for IgBLAST v1.9, using IMGT germline references to assign V/J genes and CDR3. Any read was removed if the V/J assignment was weak (E-value above 1e-6), the CDR3 was missing, or the read contained stop codons, out-of-frame junctions, or ambiguous translated residues. V3J clonotypes were defined as sequences sharing an identical inferred V gene, J gene, and CDR3 amino acid sequence. The percentage overlap between two repertoires was calculated by dividing the number of shared unique clonotypes by the size of the smaller repertoire. Repertoire richness was assessed with RTK rarefaction, the Chao1 estimator, and Recon v2.1 estimates of unobserved clonotypes. Generation probabilities for all TCRbeta clonotypes obtained by the gDNA method from a handful of donors were computed using OLGA. The immuneACCESS repertoire file appears here via TCRdb, limited to in-frame rearrangements. These files lack a portion of the clones; in checked studies, under half of the deficit traces to unresolved V genes, and the cause of the others is not known. V and J calls plus clone size are reproduced from that table; the DNA served to infer D and trimming. This sample holds 2 million to 3 million clones; over 85% were observed only once. The ten largest clones represent approximately 0.36% of the sample.

Study-wide findings and limitations: Roughly 5% of naive CD4, 3% to 3.5% of naive CD8, approximately 2.2% of memory CD4, and approximately 0.39% of memory CD8 clonotypes were shared across a few donors. Pairwise subsampling led to the expectation that sequencing depth would affect the degree of clonotype sharing among donors. Sampling was limited to blood, and TCR repertoires in tissue likely differ from TCR repertoires in blood. Naive subsets generally had larger estimated clonotype richness than memory subsets. Incomplete sequencing was indicated by rarefaction of sorted-subset datasets, despite the large sequencing depth. Higher generation probabilities were observed for clonotypes shared by all four sorted-subset donors than for non-shared clonotypes. Because the study included a small number of donors, the genetic and exposure-history diversity represented was limited.

The specimen was naive CD4+ T cells from PBMCs. The sample's cell subset or site label, in plain terms: CD45RA+ positively selected. The chain is made from TRBV28 and TRBJ1-1; no confident D gene assignment can be made. The receptor's source is a man in his late teens or twenties in good health. Some clones in this sample may be carry-over from other donors' samples. The DNA reads TGTGCCAGCAGTTTGTGGGGTCAGACTGAAGCTTTCTTT. Translated, this is CASSLWGQTEAFF.